This T cell receptor beta chain stems from a study of shared clonotypes between healthy human individuals (dated by TCRdb to the early 2020s). In terms of the full investigation: Two women and a few men aged 18 to 49 years were included in the cohort. Per donor, three plates each were used for CD4 naive and CD4 memory, two for CD8 naive, and one for CD8 memory. Leukapheresis yielded between about 0.9 and 9 billion PBMCs per donor. Libraries were prepared and TCR repertoires were sequenced by different laboratories using diverse techniques, in order to increase sequencing depth and limit assay-specific biases. To estimate repertoire size and how much clonotype sharing occurs between individuals, the study deeply sequenced the blood TCR repertoires of about five healthy adults.

This clone came up once. Its antigen target is currently unknown. No base quality information exists; no much larger clone differs at one position. The donors were healthy, HIV-negative adults who had no recently reported acute infections or vaccinations. All donors were Caucasian adults living in Nashville, Tennessee, USA. CD4+ T cells were enriched by magnetic negative selection; naive cells were then positively selected on CD45RA, and the negative fraction formed the memory subset. After blood collection by leukapheresis, PBMCs were isolated using Ficoll-Histopaque density gradient centrifugation and then cryopreserved in the vapor phase of liquid nitrogen. Purity and quantity of every magnetically sorted T cell population were checked by analytical flow cytometry. Each sorted fraction had its genomic DNA isolated and then quantified by UV absorbance on a Nanodrop 2000c. Broad study findings and their caveats: Incomplete sequencing was indicated by rarefaction of sorted-subset datasets, despite the large sequencing depth. Sharing across four donors was observed for roughly 5% of naive CD4, over 3% of naive CD8, 2.3% of memory CD4, and approximately 0.41% of memory CD8 clonotypes. Because the study included a small number of donors, the genetic and exposure-history diversity represented was limited. Estimated clonotype richness was generally larger for naive than for memory subsets. Sampling was restricted to blood, and TCR repertoires in tissues likely differ from the TCR repertoires found in blood. Pairwise subsampling led to the expectation that sequencing depth would affect the degree of clonotype sharing among donors. Compared with non-shared clonotypes, the clonotypes found in all four sorted-subset donors had higher generation probabilities.

Using the deep immunoSEQ assay, TCR CDR3 regions were amplified from genomic DNA by multiplex PCR. Extracted genomic DNA from each cell subset was distributed evenly across all wells of several immunoSEQ 96-well plates, and each plate was treated as a replicate. For sorted subsets, about 200 ng genomic DNA, equal to 30,000 to 35,000 T cell genomes, was loaded into each replicate PCR. The purified libraries were quantified using a Qubit 3.0 fluorometer, sized with a Bioanalyzer 2100, and then quantified again using the KAPA Library Quantification kit. Every immunoSEQ 96-well plate was sequenced on a dedicated single-read 150-cycle Illumina NextSeq 550 flow cell. The authors processed their data as follows. Because only junctional sequences without quality scores were contained in the immunoSEQ output, filtering matching that applied to full-length reads could not be performed. Sequences were annotated with PyIR, a Python wrapper for IgBLAST v1.9, and V/J genes and CDR3 were assigned using IMGT germline references. Any read was removed if the V/J assignment was weak (E-value above 1e-6), the CDR3 was missing, or the read contained stop codons, out-of-frame junctions, or ambiguous translated residues. V3J clonotypes were defined as sequences sharing the same inferred V gene, J gene, and CDR3 amino acid sequence. Percentage overlap between repertoires was calculated by dividing the number of shared unique clonotypes by the size of the smaller repertoire. Three approaches were used to assess repertoire richness: RTK rarefaction, the Chao1 estimator, and Recon v2.1 estimates of unobserved clonotypes. Generation probabilities for all TCRbeta clonotypes obtained by the gDNA method from four donors were computed using OLGA. TCRdb holds this immuneACCESS table with in-frame rearrangements only. Some clones are missing; in checked studies, unresolved V genes explain under half, and the rest has no known cause. V and J calls and clone size come straight from that table; D and trimming were deduced from the DNA. This sample holds about 300,000 clones; under 80% were observed only once. Together, the top ten hold around 10% of the sample.

Per the germline V gene, SGHDT is the CDR1 and YYEEEE is the CDR2. The CDR3 goes from the cysteine to the phenylalanine over 16 residues. The only DNA kept is the CDR3, 48 bases in frame from the first base. V and J are trimmed by 0 bases and 3 bases, and the gene matches miss 5 bases of the junction. This sequence uses TRBV5-6 and TRBJ2-2; TRBD1 matches 7 bases in the middle. The sample taken for sequencing was memory CD4+ T cells sorted from blood. In the paper's terms, the cell subset or site label means: CD45RA-negative fraction. The receptor was isolated from a man aged 25-45 years in good health. Read as DNA, the sequence is TGTGCCAGCAGCTTGGTATCCAGGGGGTACACCGGGGAGCTGTTTTTT. Translated, this gives CASSLVSRGYTGELFF.